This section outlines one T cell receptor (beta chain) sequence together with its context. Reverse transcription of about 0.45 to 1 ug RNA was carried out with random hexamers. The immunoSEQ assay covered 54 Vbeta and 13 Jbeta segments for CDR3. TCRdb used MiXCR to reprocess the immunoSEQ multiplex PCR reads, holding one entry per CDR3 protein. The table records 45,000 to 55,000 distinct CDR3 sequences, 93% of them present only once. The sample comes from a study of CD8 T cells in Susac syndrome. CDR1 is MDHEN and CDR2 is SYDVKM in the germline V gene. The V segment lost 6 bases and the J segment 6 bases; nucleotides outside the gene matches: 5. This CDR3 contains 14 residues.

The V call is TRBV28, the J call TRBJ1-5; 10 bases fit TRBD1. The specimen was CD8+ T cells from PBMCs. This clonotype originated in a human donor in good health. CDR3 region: CASRRTGGFQPQHF. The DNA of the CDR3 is TGTGCCAGCAGGCGGACAGGGGGTTTTCAGCCCCAGCATTTT. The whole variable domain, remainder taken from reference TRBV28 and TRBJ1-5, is DVKVTQSSRYLVKRTGEKVFLECVQDMDHENMFWYRQDPGLGLRLIYFSYDVKMKEKGDIPEGYSVSREKKERFSLILESASTNQTSMYLCASRRTGGFQPQHFGDGTRLSIL.